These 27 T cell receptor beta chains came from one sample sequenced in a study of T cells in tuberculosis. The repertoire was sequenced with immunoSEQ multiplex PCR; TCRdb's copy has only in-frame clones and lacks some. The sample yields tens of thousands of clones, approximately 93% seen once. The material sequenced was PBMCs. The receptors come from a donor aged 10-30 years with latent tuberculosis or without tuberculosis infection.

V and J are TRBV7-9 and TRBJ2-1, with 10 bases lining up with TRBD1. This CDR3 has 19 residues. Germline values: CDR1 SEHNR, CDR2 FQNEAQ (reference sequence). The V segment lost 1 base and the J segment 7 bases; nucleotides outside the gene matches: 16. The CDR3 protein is CASSLETGGEAPRWNEQFF. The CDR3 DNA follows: TGTGCCAGCAGCTTAGAGACAGGGGGCGAGGCTCCAAGGTGGAATGAGCAGTTCTTC. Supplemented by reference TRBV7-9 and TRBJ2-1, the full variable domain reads DTGVSQNPRHKITKRGQNVTFRCDPISEHNRLYWYRQTLGQGPEFLTYFQNEAQLEKSRLLSDRFSAERPKGSFSTLEIQRTEQGDSAMYLCASSLETGGEAPRWNEQFFGPGTRLTVL.

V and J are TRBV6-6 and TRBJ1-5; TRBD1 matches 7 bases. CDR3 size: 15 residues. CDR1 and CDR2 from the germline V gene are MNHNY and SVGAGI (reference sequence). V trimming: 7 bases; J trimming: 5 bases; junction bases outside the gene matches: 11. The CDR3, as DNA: TGTGCCAGCATGTTGAGACTTGACAGGGATCAGCCCCAGCATTTT. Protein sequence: CASMLRLDRDQPQHF.

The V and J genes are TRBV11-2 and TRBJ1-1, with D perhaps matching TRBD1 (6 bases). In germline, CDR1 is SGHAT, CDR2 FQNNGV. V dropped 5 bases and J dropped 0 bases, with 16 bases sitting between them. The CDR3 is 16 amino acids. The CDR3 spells CASSLGQSILNTEAFF. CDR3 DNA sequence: TGTGCCAGCAGCCTTGGACAGAGCATATTGAACACTGAAGCTTTCTTT.

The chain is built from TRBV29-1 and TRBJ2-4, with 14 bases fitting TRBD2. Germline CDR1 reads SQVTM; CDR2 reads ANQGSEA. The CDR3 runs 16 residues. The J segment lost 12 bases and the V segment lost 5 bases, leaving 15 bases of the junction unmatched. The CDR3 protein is CSVLHYGTSGRATQYF. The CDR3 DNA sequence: TGCAGCGTTTTACACTACGGGACTAGCGGGAGAGCCACTCAGTACTTC.

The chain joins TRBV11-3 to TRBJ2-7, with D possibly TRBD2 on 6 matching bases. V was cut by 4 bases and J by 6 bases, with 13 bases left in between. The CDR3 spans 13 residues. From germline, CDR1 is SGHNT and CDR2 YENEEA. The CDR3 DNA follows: TGTGCCAGCAGCTCCTGGGACGGGGGCGAGCAGTACTTC. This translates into CASSSWDGGEQYF.

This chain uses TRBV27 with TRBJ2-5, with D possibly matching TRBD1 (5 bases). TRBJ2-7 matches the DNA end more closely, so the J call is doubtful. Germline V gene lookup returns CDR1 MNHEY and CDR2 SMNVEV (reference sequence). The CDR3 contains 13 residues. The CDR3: CASSDSWSYEQYF. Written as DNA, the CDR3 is TGTGCCAGCAGTGACAGCTGGTCCTACGAGCAGTACTTC.

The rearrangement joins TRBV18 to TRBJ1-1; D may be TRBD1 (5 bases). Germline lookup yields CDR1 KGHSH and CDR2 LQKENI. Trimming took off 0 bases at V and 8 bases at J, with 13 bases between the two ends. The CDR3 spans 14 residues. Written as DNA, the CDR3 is TGTGCCAGCTCACCACCTTCCAGGCCAGGGGAAGCTTTCTTT. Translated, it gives CASSPPSRPGEAFF.

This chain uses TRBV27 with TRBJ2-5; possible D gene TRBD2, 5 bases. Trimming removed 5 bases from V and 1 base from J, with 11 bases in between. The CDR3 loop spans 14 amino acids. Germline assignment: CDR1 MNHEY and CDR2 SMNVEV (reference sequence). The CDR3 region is CASSLRTAQETQYF. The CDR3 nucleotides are TGTGCCAGCAGTCTTCGGACTGCCCAAGAGACCCAGTACTTC.

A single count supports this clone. The CDR3 sequence is CASSPETGDYNEQFF. The CDR3 coding sequence is TGTGCCAGCTCACCCGAGACGGGGGACTACAATGAGCAGTTCTTC. This chain uses TRBV18 with TRBJ2-1; D might be TRBD2 (6 bases). This CDR3 region has 15 residues. Germline CDR1 and CDR2: KGHSH and LQKENI. With 3 bases removed from V and 3 bases from J, the gap between germline ends came to 12 bases.

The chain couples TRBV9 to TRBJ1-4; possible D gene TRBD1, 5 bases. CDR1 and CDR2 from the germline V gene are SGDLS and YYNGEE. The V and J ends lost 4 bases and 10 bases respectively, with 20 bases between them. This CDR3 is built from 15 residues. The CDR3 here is CASSPSGDRRGKLFF. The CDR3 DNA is TGTGCCAGCAGCCCGTCGGGGGACCGAAGGGGAAAACTGTTTTTT.

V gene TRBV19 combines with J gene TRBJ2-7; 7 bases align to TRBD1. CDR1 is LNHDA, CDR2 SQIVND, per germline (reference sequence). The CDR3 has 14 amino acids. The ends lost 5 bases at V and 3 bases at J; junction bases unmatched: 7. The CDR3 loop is CASSLRGQNYEQYF. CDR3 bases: TGTGCCAGTAGTCTCAGGGGACAGAACTACGAGCAGTACTTC. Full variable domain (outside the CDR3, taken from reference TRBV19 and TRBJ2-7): DGGITQSPKYLFRKEGQNVTLSCEQNLNHDAMYWYRQDPGQGLRLIYYSQIVNDFQKGDIAEGYSVSREKKESFPLTVTSAQKNPTAFYLCASSLRGQNYEQYFGPGTRLTVT.

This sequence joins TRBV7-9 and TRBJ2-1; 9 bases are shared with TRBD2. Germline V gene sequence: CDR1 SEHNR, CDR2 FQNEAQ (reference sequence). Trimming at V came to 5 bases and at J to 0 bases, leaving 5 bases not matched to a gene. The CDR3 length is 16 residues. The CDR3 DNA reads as TGTGCCAGCAGCCCTCGACTAGCGGCCTCCTACAATGAGCAGTTCTTC. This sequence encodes CASSPRLAASYNEQFF.

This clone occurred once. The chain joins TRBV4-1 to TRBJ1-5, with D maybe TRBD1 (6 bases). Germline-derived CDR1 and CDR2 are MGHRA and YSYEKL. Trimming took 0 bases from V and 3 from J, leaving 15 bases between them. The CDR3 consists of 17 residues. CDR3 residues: CASSQDGGQVYNQPQHF. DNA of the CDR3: TGCGCCAGCAGCCAAGATGGGGGCCAGGTCTACAATCAGCCCCAGCATTTT.

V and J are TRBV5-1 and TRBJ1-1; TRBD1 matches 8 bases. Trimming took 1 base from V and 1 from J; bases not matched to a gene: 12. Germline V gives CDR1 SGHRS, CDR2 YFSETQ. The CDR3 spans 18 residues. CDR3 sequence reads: CASSLSRGRQGANTEAFF. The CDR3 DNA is TGCGCCAGCAGCTTGTCAAGGGGTAGGCAGGGGGCGAACACTGAAGCTTTCTTT. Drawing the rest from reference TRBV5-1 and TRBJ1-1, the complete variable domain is KAGVTQTPRYLIKTRGQQVTLSCSPISGHRSVSWYQQTPGQGLQFLFEYFSETQRNKGNFPGRFSGRQFSNSRSEMNVSTLELGDSALYLCASSLSRGRQGANTEAFFGQGTRLTVV.

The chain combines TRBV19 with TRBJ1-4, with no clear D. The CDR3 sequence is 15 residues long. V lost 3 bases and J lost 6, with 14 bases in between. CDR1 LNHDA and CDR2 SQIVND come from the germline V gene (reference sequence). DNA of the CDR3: TGTGCCAGTAGTATCGCGCAAGTCCCTTATGAAAAACTGTTTTTT. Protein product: CASSIAQVPYEKLFF.

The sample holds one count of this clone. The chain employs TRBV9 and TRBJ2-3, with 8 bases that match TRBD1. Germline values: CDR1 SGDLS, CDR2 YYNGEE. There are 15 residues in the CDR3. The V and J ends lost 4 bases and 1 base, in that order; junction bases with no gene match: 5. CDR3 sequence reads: CASSITGQGTDTQYF. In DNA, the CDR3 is TGTGCCAGCAGCATAACGGGACAGGGCACAGATACGCAGTATTTT. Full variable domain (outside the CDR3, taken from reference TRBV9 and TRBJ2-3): DSGVTQTPKHLITATGQRVTLRCSPRSGDLSVYWYQQSLDQGLQFLIQYYNGEERAKGNILERFSAQQFPDLHSELNLSSLELGDSALYFCASSITGQGTDTQYFGPGTRLTVL.

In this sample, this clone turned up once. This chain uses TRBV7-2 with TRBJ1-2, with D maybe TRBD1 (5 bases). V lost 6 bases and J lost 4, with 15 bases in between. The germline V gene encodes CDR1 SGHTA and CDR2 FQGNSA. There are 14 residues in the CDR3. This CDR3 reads CASSYSGSGYGYTF. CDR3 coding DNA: TGTGCCAGCAGTTATTCAGGGTCCGGCTATGGCTACACCTTC.

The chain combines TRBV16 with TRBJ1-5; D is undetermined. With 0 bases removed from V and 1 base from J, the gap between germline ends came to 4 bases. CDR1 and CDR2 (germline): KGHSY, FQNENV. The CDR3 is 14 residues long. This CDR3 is CASSQSSSNQPQHF. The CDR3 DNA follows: TGTGCCAGCAGCCAATCTAGCAGCAATCAGCCCCAGCATTTT.

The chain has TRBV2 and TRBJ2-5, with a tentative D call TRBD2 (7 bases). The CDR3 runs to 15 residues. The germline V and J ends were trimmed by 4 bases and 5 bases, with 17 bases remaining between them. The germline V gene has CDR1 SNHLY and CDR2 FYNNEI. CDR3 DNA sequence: TGTGCCAGCAGTGCGAAAAGAGGGGGAGGGGAGACCCAGTACTTC. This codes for CASSAKRGGGETQYF.

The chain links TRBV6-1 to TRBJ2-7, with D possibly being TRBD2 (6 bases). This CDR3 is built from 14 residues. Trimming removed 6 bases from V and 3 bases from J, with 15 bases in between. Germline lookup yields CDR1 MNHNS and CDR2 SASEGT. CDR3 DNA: TGTGCCAGCAGCCCGGGACTCTATAACTACGAGCAGTACTTC. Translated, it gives CASSPGLYNYEQYF.

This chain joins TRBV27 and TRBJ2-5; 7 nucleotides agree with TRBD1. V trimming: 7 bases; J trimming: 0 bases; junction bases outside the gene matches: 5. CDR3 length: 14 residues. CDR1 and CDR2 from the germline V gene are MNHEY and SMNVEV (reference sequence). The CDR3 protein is CASTKTGYQETQYF. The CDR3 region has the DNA TGTGCCAGCACAAAGACAGGGTACCAAGAGACCCAGTACTTC.

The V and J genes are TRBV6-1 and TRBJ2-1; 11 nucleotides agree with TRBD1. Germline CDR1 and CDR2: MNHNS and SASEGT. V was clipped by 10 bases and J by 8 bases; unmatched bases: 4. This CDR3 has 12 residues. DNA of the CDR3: TGTGCCACCTGGACAGGGGGCGATGAGCAGTTCTTC. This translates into CATWTGGDEQFF.

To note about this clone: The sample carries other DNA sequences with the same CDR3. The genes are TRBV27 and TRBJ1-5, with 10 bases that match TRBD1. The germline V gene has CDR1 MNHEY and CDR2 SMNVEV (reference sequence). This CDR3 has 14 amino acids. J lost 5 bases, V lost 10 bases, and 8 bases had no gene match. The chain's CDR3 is CANRDRGADQPQHF. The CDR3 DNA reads TGTGCCAACCGGGACAGGGGAGCGGATCAGCCCCAGCATTTT.

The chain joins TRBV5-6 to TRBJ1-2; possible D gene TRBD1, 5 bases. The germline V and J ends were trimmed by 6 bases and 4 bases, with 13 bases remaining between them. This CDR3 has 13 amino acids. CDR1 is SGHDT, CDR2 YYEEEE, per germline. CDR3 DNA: TGTGCCAGCACCGGGGGGGAGCTCTATGGCTACACCTTC. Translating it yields CASTGGELYGYTF. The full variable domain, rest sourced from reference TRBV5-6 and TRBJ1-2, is DAGVTQSPTHLIKTRGQQVTLRCSPKSGHDTVSWYQQALGQGPQFIFQYYEEEERQRGNFPDRFSGHQFPNYSSELNVNALLLGDSALYLCASTGGELYGYTFGSGTRLTVV.

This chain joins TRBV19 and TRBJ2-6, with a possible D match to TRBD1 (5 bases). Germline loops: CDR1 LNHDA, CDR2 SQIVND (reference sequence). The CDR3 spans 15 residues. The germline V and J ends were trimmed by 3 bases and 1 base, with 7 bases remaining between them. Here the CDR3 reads CASSMSGSGANVLTF. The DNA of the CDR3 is TGTGCCAGTAGTATGTCAGGGTCTGGGGCCAACGTCCTGACTTTC.

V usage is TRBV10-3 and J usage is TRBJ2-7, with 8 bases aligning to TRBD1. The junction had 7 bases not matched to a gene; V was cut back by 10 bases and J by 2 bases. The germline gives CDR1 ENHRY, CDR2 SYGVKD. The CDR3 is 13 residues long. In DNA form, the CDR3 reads TGTGCCACAATCCGACAGGGGACCTACGAGCAGTACTTC. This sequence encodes CATIRQGTYEQYF.

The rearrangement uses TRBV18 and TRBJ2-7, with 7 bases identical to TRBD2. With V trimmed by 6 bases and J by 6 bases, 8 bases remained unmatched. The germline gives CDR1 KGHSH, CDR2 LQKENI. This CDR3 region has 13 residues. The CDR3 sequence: CASSSQGGIEQYF. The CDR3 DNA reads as TGTGCCAGCTCCTCCCAGGGAGGGATCGAGCAGTACTTC.